This TCR beta chain was recovered during a study of cytomegalovirus exposure and HLA in healthy donors (dated by TCRdb to about 2017). A note on the overall study: In an earlier analysis of 450 to 750 of the donors, about 260 Gb of sequence data and about 110 million unique TCR beta sequences from about 179 million T cells were reported. An early release covering some 640 HLA-typed donors comprised about 300 gigabases of sequencing data and approximately 85 million unique TCR sequences. Among the approximately 400 genotyped donors, roughly 80% belonged to the genetic ancestry cluster associated with self-reported Caucasian donors. The aim of the study was to test whether cataloging public T cell receptors could identify signatures of past pathogen exposure. Using immunosequencing, the study profiled T cell repertoires from fewer than 700 subjects and related those repertoires to cytomegalovirus serostatus. Along with the approximately 600-subject first cohort, a separate validation cohort of over a hundred different subjects was used. The study combined high-throughput TCR immunosequencing, statistical association of individual TCRs with disease status, and machine learning to predict cytomegalovirus infection status. A later analysis re-examined previously published TCR beta repertoires from hundreds of donors and added high-resolution HLA genotyping to investigate patterns of TCR occurrence. Rather than drawing on any new phenotypic data, the later analysis identified candidate immune exposures from TCR beta sequences and the way those sequences occurred across donors. An earlier analysis of about 620 of the donors applied high-throughput TCR beta sequencing to assess whether each TCR beta V gene segment acted as functional or pseudogenic. Donor age, sex, ethnicity and CMV serostatus were collected together with the repertoire data. A later genetic analysis used genome-wide SNP genotypes for 398 of the 666 donors, treating that subset as a discovery cohort. Every discovery cohort repertoire had been produced on one sequencing platform. Both class I and class II loci were covered by HLA typing, at four-digit resolution. The number of typed donors differed by locus: about 629-630 for A, B, C, DRB1 and DQB1; 500 to 550 for DQA1; 600 to 610 for DPA1; and 450 to 480 for DPB1. Roughly five DR-DQ haplotypes were handled as single units for association and clustering, since linkage in the cohort was strong. On average, roughly 250,000 unique TCR beta nucleotide sequences were sequenced per donor among 350 to 400 genotyped donors of the cohort, with roughly 18% of those sequences being non-productive.

Comment on this clone: Its antigen is currently not known. The sample holds no much larger clone one base away, and base qualities are not on file.

From V the trimming removes 0 bases and from J it removes 4 bases, while the gene matches leave 7 bases of the junction unaccounted for. Spanning cysteine to phenylalanine, the CDR3 consists of 16 amino acids. Here the CDR3 DNA is all that survives: 48 bases in frame from base 1. From the germline V gene, CDR1 is SGHRS and CDR2 is YFSETQ. The cohort was made up of 500 to 800 healthy bone marrow donors. At the time of sampling, every cohort member was nominally healthy, though immune exposures that went unrecorded were likely present. The donor was CMV seronegative and belonged to the group of under 400 seronegative cohort members. Each donor provided a peripheral blood sample, and peripheral blood mononuclear cells were used for TCR beta sequencing. Genomic DNA extraction from the blood cell samples was performed with the Qiagen DNeasy Blood Extraction Kit. General findings and caveats noted by the study authors: The study listed 150 to 200 TCR beta chains as associated with cytomegalovirus. A later genetic analysis associated a missense DCLRE1C variant with V-gene and J-gene trimming of TCR beta chains, and an independent cohort replicated the association. A few of the identified cytomegalovirus-associated TCR beta chains were confirmed in vitro to be specific for cytomegalovirus antigens. In a later analysis, the rate of TCR association differed among HLA loci, with DRB1 alleles having the most associated TCRs and HLA-C alleles having the fewest. In a later analysis, HLA-associated TCR beta chains showed more clonal expansion and lower generation probabilities than non-associated chains that were equally common. Some IMGT-functional V segments, including TRBV6-2 and TRBV6-3, could not be distinguished by the 87-base-pair reads and were therefore excluded. In an earlier analysis of roughly 500 of the donors, most TCR beta V segments appeared in productive rearrangements about 87% or about 30% of the time, broadly matching IMGT annotations. Because some donors lacked HLA typing at each locus, the association tests relied only on the typed subset. A later analysis reported that several top co-occurrence clusters appeared linked to parvovirus B19, influenza, CMV and Epstein-Barr virus. A further reported finding was that TCR beta sequences accurately predicted the HLA-A and HLA-B alleles for most subjects in the first cohort. Roughly 17 rarely observed V segments, including chromosome 9 orphons, were excluded from the earlier analysis of a few hundred of the donors because counts were too low. Linkage disequilibrium might explain the correlated functional status among segregating V segments, but an unknown experimental factor could not be excluded. Strong co-occurrence of HLA alleles, especially DR and DQ, made assigning TCR associations to individual alleles difficult. Compared with the approximately 670-donor mean, donors in an Asian-associated ancestry cluster had fewer N-insertions in productive TCRs, according to a later genetic analysis. A later analysis associated about 17,000 TCR beta sequences with specific HLA alleles at a false discovery rate of 0.05. A cluster of highly shared sequence variants was judged likely to be a technical artifact of the sequencing pipeline. Roughly uniform sequencing depth across donors was assumed in presence/absence analyses, although this assumption may not hold. Immune exposure information for the cohort was limited to CMV serostatus. In this cohort, only TCR beta chains were sequenced, and detectable features were limited by the absence of alpha or paired-chain data. In both the original and validation cohorts, the classifier was reported to diagnose cytomegalovirus status with high specificity and sensitivity. According to the authors, the approach could potentially be generalized to other disease states and immunological phenotypes. In a later analysis, most CMV-associated TCR beta chains were found to appear HLA-restricted, with HLA associations seemingly driven largely by CMV exposure. Most TCR sequences were observed very rarely across donors, whereas some public TCRs were present in many individuals.

Library preparation used the immunoSEQ multiplex PCR assay. For the multiplex PCR, a mixture combining 60 forward primers for TCR Vbeta segments and 13 reverse primers for TCR Jbeta segments was used. Amplification of the CDR3 region of rearranged TCR beta genes was performed with a multiplex PCR assay on genomic DNA. The Illumina HiSeq System was used to sequence the amplified TCR beta libraries as 87-base-pair reads. Under the source paper's analysis protocol: A later analysis counted 65 million to 90 million unique TCR beta chains across the approximately 700 repertoires, and some 11 million of these chains were shared by at least two donors. Raw reads were error-corrected and collapsed into unique sequences with a nearest-neighbor algorithm that merged closely related sequences to remove PCR and sequencing errors. Alignment of CDR3 sequences to IMGT reference sequences was used to assign V, D and J gene segments. Each retained sequence needed at least a six-nucleotide match to both a V gene segment and a J gene segment. Rearrangements were called productive when the CDR3 lacked stop codons and stayed in frame with V and J; all others were non-productive. Following IMGT convention, CDR3 was defined as the stretch from the second conserved V-encoded cysteine up to the conserved J-encoded phenylalanine. The earlier analysis of 550 to 650 of the donors excluded any sequence lacking an unambiguous match to a single V gene segment. An earlier analysis of 587 of the donors classified V segments as functional when productive rearrangements were above 56.7% and as segregating when the standard deviation between donors was above 5%. A statistical classification framework was built to diagnose cytomegalovirus status from the catalog of TCR beta chain sequences. In a later analysis, V and J genes were assigned by comparing TCR nucleotide sequences against IMGT/GENE-DB human TR gene sequences. Using the TCRdist pipeline, a later analysis assigned CDR3 sequences along with most-parsimonious VDJ recombination scenarios. In a later analysis, each TCR beta chain was defined by its CDR3 amino acid sequence together with its V-gene family, and reads without a unique V-gene family were excluded. In a later analysis, approximately 640 highly shared, low-generation-probability nucleotide sequences were removed to address suspected cross-contamination and a sequencing artifact. In a later analysis, a clonal expansion index was calculated for each public chain from normalized within-repertoire ranks of inferred template counts. In a later analysis, generation probabilities were computed using a VDJ recombination model fitted to out-of-frame rearrangements, and the results were checked against IGoR. In a later analysis, TCR-TCR, TCR-HLA and TCR-CMV co-occurrence was scored with hypergeometric tests, and a repertoire-size bias correction was applied to TCR pairs. False discovery rates were estimated in a later analysis by permuting HLA or CMV assignments 20 times. In a later analysis, co-occurring TCRs were grouped with DBSCAN, and TCRdist sequence similarity was added when clustering was performed within HLA-allele-positive subsets. Co-occurrence clustering excluded repertoires with fewer than 30,000 or more than 120,000 public chains, plus five with anomalous nucleotide sharing. TCRdb carries this immuneACCESS record with in-frame sequences only. Its versions omit some clonotypes, under half of them owing to an unresolved V gene in the studies checked, with the rest unexplained. The V and J calls and clone size come from that table; D and trimming were worked out from the DNA. The sample table holds some 150,000 clones, of which roughly 76% were seen once. Around 1.5% of the sample goes to the ten largest clones.

This TCR derives from a female donor in good health and CMV-seronegative. Rearrangement joined TRBV5-1 to TRBJ1-3; a stretch of 7 junction bases matches TRBD1. Input material: PBMCs. The DNA reads TGCGCCAGCAGCTTGGCGGGGACAGACCCGGGAAACACCATATATTTT. Its protein is CASSLAGTDPGNTIYF.